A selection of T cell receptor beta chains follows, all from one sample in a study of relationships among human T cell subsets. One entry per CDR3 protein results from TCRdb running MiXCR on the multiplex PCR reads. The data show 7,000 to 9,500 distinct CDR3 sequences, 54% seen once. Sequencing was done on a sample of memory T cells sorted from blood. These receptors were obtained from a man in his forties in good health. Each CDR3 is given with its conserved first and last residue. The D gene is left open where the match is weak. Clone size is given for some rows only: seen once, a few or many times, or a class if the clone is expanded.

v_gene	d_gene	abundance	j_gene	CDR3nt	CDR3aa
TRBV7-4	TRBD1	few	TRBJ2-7	TGTGCCAGCAGCTTCGTAGGGACAGAAGATTTTTACGAGCAGTACTTC	CASSFVGTEDFYEQYF
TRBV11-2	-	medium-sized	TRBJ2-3	TGTGCCAGCAGCTTCTCGGGGGCTACAGATACGCAGTATTTT	CASSFSGATDTQYF
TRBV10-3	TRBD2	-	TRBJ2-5	TGTGCCATCAGGCCTGGGACTAGTGAAAAGACCCAGTACTTC	CAIRPGTSEKTQYF
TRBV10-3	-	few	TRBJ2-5	TGTGCCATCAGTGCCGCCAGGGAAGAGACCCAGTACTTC	CAISAAREETQYF
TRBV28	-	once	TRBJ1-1	TGTGCCAGCAGTTTTGGGTCGGGGGCACTAAACACTGAAGCTTTCTTT	CASSFGSGALNTEAFF
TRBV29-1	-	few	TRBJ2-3	TGCAGCGTTGAAAAGGGCTCTACGCAGTATTTT	CSVEKGSTQYF
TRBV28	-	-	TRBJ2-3	TGTGCCAGCAGTTTAGCGGCGTATACGCAGTGTTTT	CASSLAAYTQCF
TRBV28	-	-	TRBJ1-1	TGTGCCAGCCTAGGGAACACTGAAGCTTTCTTT	CASLGNTEAFF
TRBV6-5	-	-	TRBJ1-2	TGTGCCAGCAGTCCAGTGTCCGGGAATGGCTACACCTTC	CASSPVSGNGYTF
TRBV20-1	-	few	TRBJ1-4	TGCAGTGCTAGCCCCTCCCAGGGAAGTGGTGAAAAACTGTTTTTT	CSASPSQGSGEKLFF
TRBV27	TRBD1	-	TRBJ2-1	TGTGCCAGCAGTTTCCGGGACAGACGGAACAATGAGCAGTTCTTC	CASSFRDRRNNEQFF
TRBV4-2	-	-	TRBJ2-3	TGTGCCAGCAGCCAAGATGGGGGGTCCCTGGATACGCAGTATTTT	CASSQDGGSLDTQYF
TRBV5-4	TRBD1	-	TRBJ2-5	TGTGCCAGCAGCCCCGGACAGGGGGCGTGGGAGACCCAGTACTTC	CASSPGQGAWETQYF
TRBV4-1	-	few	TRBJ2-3	TGCGCCAGCCGAAAGCGGGTAGCGGCTAACACAGATACGCAGTATTTT	CASRKRVAANTDTQYF
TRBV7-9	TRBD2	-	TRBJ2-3	TGTGCCAGCAGCCTTTTAGCGGGAGGGACAGATACGCAGTATTTT	CASSLLAGGTDTQYF
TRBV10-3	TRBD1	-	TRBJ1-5	TGTGCCATCAGGGCGGGACAGACCAGCAATCAGCCCCAGCATTTT	CAIRAGQTSNQPQHF
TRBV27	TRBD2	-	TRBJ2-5	TGTGCCAGCAGTGGGACTAGCGGGGCGGAGACCCAGTACTTC	CASSGTSGAETQYF
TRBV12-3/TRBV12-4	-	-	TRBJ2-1	TGTGCCAGCAGTTCGGGGAGGACGGGCGGGACCTACAATGAGCAGTTCTTC	CASSSGRTGGTYNEQFF
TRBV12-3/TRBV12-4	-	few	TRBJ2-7	TGTGCCAGCAGTTTAGCCAACTACGAGCAGTACTTC	CASSLANYEQYF
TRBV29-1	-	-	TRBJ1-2	TGCAGCGTCCAAAAGGTTTCTCTTAGCAACTATGGCTACACCTTC	CSVQKVSLSNYGYTF
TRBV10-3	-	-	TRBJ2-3	TGTGCCATCAGTGAGTCGGGGGATACGCAGTATTTT	CAISESGDTQYF
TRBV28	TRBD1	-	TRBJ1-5	TGTGCCAGCAGAAAGGGACAGGGAGGTCAGCCCCAGCATTTT	CASRKGQGGQPQHF
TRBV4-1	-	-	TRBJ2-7	TGCGCCAGCAGCCAAGAGTGGACGGCCACCGAGCAGTACTTC	CASSQEWTATEQYF
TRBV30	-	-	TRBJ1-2	TGTGCCTGGAGTGCGTCCCTTCGGTCCCCAGCTAACTATGGCTACACCTTC	CAWSASLRSPANYGYTF
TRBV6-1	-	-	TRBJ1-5	TGTGCCAGCAGCCAGGGTTGGAATCAGCCCCAGCATTTT	CASSQGWNQPQHF
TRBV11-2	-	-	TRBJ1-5	TGTGCCAGCAGCTTAGAGCCGTATAGCAATCAGCCCCAGCATTTT	CASSLEPYSNQPQHF
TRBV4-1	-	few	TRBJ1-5	TGCGCCAGCAGCCTCAGGGCTGGGGATAGCAATCAGCCCCAGCATTTT	CASSLRAGDSNQPQHF
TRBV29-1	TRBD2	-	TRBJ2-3	TGCAGCGTGGGACTAGCGGGAGGGGATACGCAGTATTTT	CSVGLAGGDTQYF
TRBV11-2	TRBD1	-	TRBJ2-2	TGTGCCAGCAGCTCAAACAGGGGGCACACCGGGGAGCTGTTTTTT	CASSSNRGHTGELFF
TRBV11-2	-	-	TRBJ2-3	TGTGCCAGCAGCTGGCGACTAGATGGTACGCAGTATTTT	CASSWRLDGTQYF
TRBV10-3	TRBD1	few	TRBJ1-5	TGTGCCATCAGCTCCGGGACAGGGGGCAATCAGCCCCAGCATTTT	CAISSGTGGNQPQHF
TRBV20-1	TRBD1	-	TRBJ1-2	TGCAGTGCTCCGGAACTTGCTCAGGGGGCCTATGGCTACACCTTC	CSAPELAQGAYGYTF
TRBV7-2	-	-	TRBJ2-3	TGTGCCAGCAGCTTATTAGGGGCCAGCACAGATACGCAGTATTTT	CASSLLGASTDTQYF
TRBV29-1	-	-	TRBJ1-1	TGCAGCGCCCCAGGGACGGCGAACACTGAAGCTTTCTTT	CSAPGTANTEAFF
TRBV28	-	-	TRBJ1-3	TGTGCCAGCAGTTTACCGGTTAGTGGAAACACCATATATTTT	CASSLPVSGNTIYF
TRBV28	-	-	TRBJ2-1	TGTGCCAGCAGTTTATTTGGGCAGCTAAGCTCCTACAATGAGCAGTTCTTC	CASSLFGQLSSYNEQFF
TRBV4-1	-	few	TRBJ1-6	TGCGCCAGCAGCCCAGAACACCAAATGGGTTCACCCCTCCACTTT	CASSPEHQMGSPLHF
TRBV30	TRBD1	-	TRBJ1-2	TGTGCCTGGAGCGGGGACAGGGACGGCTACACCTTC	CAWSGDRDGYTF
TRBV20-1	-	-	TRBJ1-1	TGCAGTGCTAGAGATGTCGTCGAGGGATCCACTGAAGCCTTCTTT	CSARDVVEGSTEAFF
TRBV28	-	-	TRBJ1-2	TGTGCCAGCAGTTTAACACGGAGTAACTATGGCTACACCTTC	CASSLTRSNYGYTF
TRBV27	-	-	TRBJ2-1	TGTGCCAGCAGTTTAGGGGTCCTGACATACAATGGGCAGTTCTTC	CASSLGVLTYNGQFF
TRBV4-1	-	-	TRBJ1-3	TGCGCCAGCAGCCAAGATTGGGCGGGCTCTGGAAACACCATATATTTT	CASSQDWAGSGNTIYF
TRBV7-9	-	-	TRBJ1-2	TGTGCCAGCACCTCGACTGTTTATGGCTACACCTTC	CASTSTVYGYTF
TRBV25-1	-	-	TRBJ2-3	TGTGCCAGCAGTGGCGAACTATCGGGCCGGCACACAGATACGCAGTATTTT	CASSGELSGRHTDTQYF
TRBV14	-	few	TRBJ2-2	TGTGCCAGCAGCCAAGTCTCCCACACCGGGGAGCTGTTTTTT	CASSQVSHTGELFF
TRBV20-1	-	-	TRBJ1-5	TGCAGTGCTAGACGCGGAGGTCTGATGAGACAGCCCCAGCATTTT	CSARRGGLMRQPQHF